Sequencing of this TCR beta chain was carried out in a study of T-cell memory formation after mild COVID-19. Study-wide points: Those CD4+ clones that contracted were mainly in CM and EM (CD8+ ones in EMRA). Within pre-infection memory, some responding clones were found, suggesting cross-reactive memory joined. Researchers could not confirm that second-wave clones peaking on day 37 targeted SARS-CoV-2.

CDR3 length equals 18 residues. Germline V gene lookup returns CDR1 SGDLS and CDR2 YYNGEE. V gave up 0 bases and J gave up 4 bases, with 20 bases separating them. This clonotype occurred a few times. The antigen is unknown. Each CDR3 protein is one row after TCRdb ran MiXCR on the 5' RACE reads. The sample lists 150,000 to 200,000 distinct CDR3 sequences, approximately 15% occurring once. The V call is TRBV9, the J call TRBJ2-1; weak D call: TRBD2 (6 bases). The sequenced sample consisted of PBMCs or a T cell subset sorted from them (not recorded which). This TCR was recovered from an adult woman who had mild COVID-19 (a few samples of this study predate the infection). Cell type and time point are not known. The CDR3 here is CASSVGPSSSGVYNEQFF. CDR3 nucleotides: TGTGCCAGCAGCGTAGGCCCCTCTAGCTCGGGGGTTTACAATGAGCAGTTCTTC.